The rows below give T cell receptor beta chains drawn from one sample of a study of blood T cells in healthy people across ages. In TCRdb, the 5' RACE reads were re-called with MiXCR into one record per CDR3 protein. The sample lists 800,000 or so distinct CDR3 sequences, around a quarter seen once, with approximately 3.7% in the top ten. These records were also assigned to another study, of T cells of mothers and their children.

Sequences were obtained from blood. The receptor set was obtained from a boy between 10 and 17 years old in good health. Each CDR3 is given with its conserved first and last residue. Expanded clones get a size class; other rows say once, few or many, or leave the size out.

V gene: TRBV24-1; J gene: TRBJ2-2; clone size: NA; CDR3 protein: CATSDLSGGDTGELFF
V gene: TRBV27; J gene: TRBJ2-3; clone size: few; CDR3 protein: CASSFYLGRGSTDTQYF
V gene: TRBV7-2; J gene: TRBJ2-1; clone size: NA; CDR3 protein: CAVGRSYNEQFF
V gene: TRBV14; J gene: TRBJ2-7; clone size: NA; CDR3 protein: CASSQDSREAGADYEQYF
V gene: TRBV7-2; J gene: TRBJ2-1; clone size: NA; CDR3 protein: CASSLVGGAYNEQFF
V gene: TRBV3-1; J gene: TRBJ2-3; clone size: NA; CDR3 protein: CASWDPRETTQYF
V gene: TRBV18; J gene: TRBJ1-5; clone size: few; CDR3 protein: CASSPGRDSQPQHF
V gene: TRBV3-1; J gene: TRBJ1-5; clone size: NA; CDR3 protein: CASSRVGDQPQHF
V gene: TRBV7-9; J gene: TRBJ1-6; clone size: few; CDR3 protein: CASSLAIGQGNSPLHF
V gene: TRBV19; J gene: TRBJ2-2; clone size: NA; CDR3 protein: CASSGWGTGELFF
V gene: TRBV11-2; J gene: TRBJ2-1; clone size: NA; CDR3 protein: CASTIAGGDNEQFF
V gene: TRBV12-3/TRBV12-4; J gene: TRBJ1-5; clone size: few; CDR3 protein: CASRWTGGNQPQHF
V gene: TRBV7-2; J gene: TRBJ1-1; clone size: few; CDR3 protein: CASSSLGGGTEAFF
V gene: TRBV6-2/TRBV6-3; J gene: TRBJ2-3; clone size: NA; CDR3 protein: CASSPGTGGSTQYF
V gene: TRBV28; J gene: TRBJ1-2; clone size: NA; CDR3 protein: CASSLWTGGDGYTF
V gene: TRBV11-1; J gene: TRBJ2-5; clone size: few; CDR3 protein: CASSPRSGANQETQYF
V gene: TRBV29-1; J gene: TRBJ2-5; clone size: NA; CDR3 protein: CSVEDLSGRASLQGTQYF
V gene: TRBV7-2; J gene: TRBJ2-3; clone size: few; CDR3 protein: CASSLVDPDTQYF
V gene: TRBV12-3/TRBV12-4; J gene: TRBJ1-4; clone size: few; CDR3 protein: CASSNGGGEKLFF
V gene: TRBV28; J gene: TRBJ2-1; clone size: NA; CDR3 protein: CASSPLAPGGDERFF
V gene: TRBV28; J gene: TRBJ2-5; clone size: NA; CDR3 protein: CVSSLGRLAGPQETQYF
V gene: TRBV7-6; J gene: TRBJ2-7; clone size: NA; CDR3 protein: CASSRGTGGHEQYF
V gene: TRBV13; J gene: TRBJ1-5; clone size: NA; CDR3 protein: CASSLGGNGPQHF
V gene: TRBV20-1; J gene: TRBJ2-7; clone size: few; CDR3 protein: CSARDKGLAGSEQYF
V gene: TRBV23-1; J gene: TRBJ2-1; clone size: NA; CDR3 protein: CASSQNGHRDISYNEQFF
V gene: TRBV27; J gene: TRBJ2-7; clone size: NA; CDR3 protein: CASSLWPVDVYEQYF
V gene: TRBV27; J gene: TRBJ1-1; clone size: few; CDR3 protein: CASSLVGQGSTEAFF
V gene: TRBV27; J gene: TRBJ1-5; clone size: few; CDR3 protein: CASSLRSNQPQNF
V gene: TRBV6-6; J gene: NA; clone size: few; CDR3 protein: CASSNGQGARNEQFF
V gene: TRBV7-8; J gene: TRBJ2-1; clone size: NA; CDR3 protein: CASSLGGGADSYNEQFF
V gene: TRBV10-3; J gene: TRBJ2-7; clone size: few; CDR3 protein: CATTGIGYEQYF
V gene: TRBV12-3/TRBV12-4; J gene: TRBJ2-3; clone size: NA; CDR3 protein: CASSGLFARTDAQYF
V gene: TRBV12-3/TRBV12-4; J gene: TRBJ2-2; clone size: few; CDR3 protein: CASSQNLAGEAGELFF
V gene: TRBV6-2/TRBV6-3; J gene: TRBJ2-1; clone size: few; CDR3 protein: CASSYGLAGGYNEQFF
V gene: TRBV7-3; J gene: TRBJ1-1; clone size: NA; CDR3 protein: CASSLGPGTRDTEAFF
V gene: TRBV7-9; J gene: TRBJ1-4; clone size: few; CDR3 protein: CASSKRDSNEKLFF
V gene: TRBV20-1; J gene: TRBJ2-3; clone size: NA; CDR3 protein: CSAIRTSSTDTQYF
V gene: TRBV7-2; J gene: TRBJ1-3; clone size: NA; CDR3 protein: CASSRQRAAGNTIYF
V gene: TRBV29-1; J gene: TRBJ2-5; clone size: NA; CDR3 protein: CSVEGSGGADQETQYF
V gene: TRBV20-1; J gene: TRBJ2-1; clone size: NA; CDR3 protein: CSARTPGASGGIDERFF
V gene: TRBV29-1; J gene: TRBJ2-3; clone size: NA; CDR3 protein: CSVDPGADTQYF
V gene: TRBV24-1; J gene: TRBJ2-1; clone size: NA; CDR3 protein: CAPAWLGAAPHNEQFF
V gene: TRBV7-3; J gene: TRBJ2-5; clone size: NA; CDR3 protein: CASSPQGGRGEKETQYF
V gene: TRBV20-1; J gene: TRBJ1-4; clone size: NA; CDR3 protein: CSARGALRGGNEKLFF
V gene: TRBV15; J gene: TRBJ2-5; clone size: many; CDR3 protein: CATSRGQGDVKTQYF
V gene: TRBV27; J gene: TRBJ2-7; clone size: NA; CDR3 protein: CASRGLAGGSYEQYF
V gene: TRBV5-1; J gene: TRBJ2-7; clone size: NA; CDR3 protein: CASSFVAPGQGILFEQYF
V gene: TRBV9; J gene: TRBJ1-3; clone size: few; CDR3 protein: CASSGPYSGNTIYF
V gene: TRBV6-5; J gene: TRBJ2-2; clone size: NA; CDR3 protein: CASSQNGLYTGELFF
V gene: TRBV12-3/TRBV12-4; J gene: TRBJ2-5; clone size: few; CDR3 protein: CASSAITREETQYF
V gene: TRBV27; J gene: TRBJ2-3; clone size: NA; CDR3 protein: CASSFSGPGTDTQYF
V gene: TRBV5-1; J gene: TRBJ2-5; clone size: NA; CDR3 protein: CASRPETGAETQYF
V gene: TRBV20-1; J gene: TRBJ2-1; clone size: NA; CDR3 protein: CSARVGALYNEQFF